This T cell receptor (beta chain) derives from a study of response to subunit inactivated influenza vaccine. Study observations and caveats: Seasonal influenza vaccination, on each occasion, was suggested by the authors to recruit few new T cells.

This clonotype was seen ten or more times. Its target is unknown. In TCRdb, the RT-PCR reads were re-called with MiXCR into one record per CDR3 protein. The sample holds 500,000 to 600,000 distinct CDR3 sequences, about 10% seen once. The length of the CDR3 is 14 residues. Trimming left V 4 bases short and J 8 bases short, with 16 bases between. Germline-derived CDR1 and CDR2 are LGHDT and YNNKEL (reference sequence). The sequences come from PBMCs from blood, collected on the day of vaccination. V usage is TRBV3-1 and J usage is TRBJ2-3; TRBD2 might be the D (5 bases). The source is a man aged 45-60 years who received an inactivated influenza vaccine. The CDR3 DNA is TGTGCCAGCAGCCCCTACGACTCCGAGGGTACGCAGTATTTT. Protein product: CASSPYDSEGTQYF.